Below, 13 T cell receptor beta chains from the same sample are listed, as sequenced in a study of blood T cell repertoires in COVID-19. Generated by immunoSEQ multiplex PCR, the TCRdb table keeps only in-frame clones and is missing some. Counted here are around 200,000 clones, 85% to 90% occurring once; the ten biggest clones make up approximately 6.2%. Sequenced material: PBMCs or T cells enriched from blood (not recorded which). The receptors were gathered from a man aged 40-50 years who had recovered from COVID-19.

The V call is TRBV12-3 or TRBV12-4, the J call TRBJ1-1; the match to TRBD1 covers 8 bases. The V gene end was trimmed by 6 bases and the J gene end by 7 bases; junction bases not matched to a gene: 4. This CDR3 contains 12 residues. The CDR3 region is CASRPQGDEAFF. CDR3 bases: TGTGCCAGCAGGCCACAGGGGGATGAAGCTTTCTTT.

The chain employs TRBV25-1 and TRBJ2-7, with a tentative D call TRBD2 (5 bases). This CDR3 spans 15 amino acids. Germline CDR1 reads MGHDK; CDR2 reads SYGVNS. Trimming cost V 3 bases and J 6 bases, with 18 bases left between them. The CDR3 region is CASSEETPGIGEQYF. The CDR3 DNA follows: TGTGCCAGCAGTGAGGAGACGCCGGGGATTGGCGAGCAGTACTTC.

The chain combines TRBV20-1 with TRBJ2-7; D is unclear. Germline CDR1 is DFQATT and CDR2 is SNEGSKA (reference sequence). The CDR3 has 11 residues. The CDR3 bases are TGCATGGTAGCCTCCTCCTACGAGCAGTACTTC. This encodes CMVASSYEQYF.

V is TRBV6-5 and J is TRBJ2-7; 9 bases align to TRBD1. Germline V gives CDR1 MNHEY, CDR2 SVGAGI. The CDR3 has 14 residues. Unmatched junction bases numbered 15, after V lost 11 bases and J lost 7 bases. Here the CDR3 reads CAARVGQGTGEQYF. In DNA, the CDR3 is TGTGCCGCTAGAGTGGGACAGGGCACGGGGGAGCAGTACTTC.

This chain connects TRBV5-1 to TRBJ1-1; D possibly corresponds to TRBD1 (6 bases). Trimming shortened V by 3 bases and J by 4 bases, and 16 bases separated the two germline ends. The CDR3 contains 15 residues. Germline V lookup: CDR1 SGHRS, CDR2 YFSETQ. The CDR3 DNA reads TGCGCCAGCAGCTCGCTGGGGGCAGGAGGCACTGAAGCTTTCTTT. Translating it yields CASSSLGAGGTEAFF.

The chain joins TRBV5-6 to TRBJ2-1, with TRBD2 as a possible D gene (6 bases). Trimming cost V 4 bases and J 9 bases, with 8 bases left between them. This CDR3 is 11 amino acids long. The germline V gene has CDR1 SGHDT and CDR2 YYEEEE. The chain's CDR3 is CASSRLVEQFF. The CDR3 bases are TGTGCCAGCAGCAGACTAGTTGAGCAGTTCTTC.

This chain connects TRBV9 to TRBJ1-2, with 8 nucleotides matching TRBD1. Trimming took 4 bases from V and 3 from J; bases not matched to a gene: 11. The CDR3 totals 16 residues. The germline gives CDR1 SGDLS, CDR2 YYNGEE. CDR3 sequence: CASSPLRGRKDYGYTF. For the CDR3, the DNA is TGTGCCAGCAGCCCACTCAGGGGGCGCAAGGACTATGGCTACACCTTC.

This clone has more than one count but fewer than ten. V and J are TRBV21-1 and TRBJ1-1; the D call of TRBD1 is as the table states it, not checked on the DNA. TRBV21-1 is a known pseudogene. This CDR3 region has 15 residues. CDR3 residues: CASVRNDTKNTEAFF. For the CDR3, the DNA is TGTGCCAGCGTTAGGAACGACACGAAGAACACTGAAGCTTTCTTT.

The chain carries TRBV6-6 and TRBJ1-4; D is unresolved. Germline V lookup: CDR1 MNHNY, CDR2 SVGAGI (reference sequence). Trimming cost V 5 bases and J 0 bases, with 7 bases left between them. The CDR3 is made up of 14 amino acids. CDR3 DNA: TGTGCCAGCAGTGAGCAGGCAACTAATGAAAAACTGTTTTTT. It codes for CASSEQATNEKLFF.

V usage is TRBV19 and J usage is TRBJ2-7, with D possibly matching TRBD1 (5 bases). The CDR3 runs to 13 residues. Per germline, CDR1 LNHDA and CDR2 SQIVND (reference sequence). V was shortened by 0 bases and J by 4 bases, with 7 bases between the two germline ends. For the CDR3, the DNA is TGTGCCAGTAGTATAGACAGGGCATACGAGCAGTACTTC. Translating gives CASSIDRAYEQYF.

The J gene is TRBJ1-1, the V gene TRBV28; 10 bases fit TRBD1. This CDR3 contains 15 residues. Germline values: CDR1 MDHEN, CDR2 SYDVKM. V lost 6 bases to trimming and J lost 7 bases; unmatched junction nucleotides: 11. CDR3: CASSPGQGRVGEAFF. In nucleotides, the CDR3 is TGTGCCAGCAGCCCGGGACAGGGGAGAGTGGGTGAAGCTTTCTTT.

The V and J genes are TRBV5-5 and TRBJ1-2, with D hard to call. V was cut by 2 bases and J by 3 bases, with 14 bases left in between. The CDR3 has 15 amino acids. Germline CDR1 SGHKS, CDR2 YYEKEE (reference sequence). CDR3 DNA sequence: TGTGCCAGCAGCTTCCCAGCGGAGGGCGACTATGGCTACACCTTC. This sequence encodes CASSFPAEGDYGYTF. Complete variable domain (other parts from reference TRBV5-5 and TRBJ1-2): DAGVTQSPTHLIKTRGQQVTLRCSPISGHKSVSWYQQVLGQGPQFIFQYYEKEERGRGNFPDRFSARQFPNYSSELNVNALLLGDSALYLCASSFPAEGDYGYTFGSGTRLTVV.

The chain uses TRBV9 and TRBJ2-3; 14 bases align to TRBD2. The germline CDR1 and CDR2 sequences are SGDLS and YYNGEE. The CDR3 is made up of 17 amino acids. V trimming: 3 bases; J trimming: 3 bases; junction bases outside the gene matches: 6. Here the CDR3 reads CASSAGTSGGKTDTQYF. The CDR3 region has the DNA TGTGCCAGCAGCGCCGGGACTAGCGGGGGAAAGACAGATACGCAGTATTTT. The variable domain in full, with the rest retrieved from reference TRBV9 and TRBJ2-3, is DSGVTQTPKHLITATGQRVTLRCSPRSGDLSVYWYQQSLDQGLQFLIQYYNGEERAKGNILERFSAQQFPDLHSELNLSSLELGDSALYFCASSAGTSGGKTDTQYFGPGTRLTVL.